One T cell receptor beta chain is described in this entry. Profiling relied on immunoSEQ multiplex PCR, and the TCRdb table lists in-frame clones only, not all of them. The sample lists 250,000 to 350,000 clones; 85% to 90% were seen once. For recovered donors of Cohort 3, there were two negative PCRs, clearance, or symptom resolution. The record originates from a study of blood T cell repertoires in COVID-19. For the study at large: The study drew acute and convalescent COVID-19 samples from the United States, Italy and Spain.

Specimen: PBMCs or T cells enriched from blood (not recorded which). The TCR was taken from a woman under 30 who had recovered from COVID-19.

The CDR3 sequence is CASRLAVRDYPHRNYEQYF. CDR3 coding DNA: TGTGCAAGTCGCTTAGCGGTCAGGGATTACCCGCACCGAAACTACGAGCAGTACTTC. The genes are TRBV12-2 and TRBJ2-7; the table gives TRBD1 as D, unverified against the DNA. TRBV12-2 is a pseudogene segment. The CDR3 runs 19 residues.